Shown below are 24 T cell receptor beta chains from a single sample sequenced in a study of T cell repertoires in cytomegalovirus infection. TCRdb passed the reads through MiXCR, listing each CDR3 protein once. The sample has 200,000 to 300,000 distinct CDR3 sequences; 6.5% are singletons. What was sequenced was PBMCs. These receptors were collected from a human donor in good health (CMV status not recorded). Some clones in this sample may be carry-over from other donors' samples.

This clonotype was seen at least ten times. This rearrangement joins TRBV12-3 or TRBV12-4 to TRBJ2-5; possibly TRBD1 for D (6 bases). This CDR3 is 14 amino acids long. The V end lost 3 bases, the J end lost 3 bases, and 11 bases lay between the germline ends. The CDR3 coding sequence is TGTGCCAGCAGTTTGAAAGGGGGTAAAGAGACCCAGTACTTC. Translating it yields CASSLKGGKETQYF.

In this sample, this clonotype turned up many times. This chain uses TRBV30 with TRBJ1-1; D is unclear. V lost 1 base and J lost 8, with 8 bases in between. Germline values: CDR1 GTSNPN, CDR2 SVGIG (reference sequence). The CDR3 totals 11 residues. CDR3 residues: CAWSDLAEAFF. The CDR3 DNA reads as TGTGCCTGGAGTGACCTCGCCGAAGCTTTCTTT.

This clonotype was seen many times. The gene calls are TRBV28 and TRBJ2-7, with a weak D call TRBD1 (7 bases). V lost 6 bases, J lost 11 bases, and 29 bases lay in between. Germline V gene lookup returns CDR1 MDHEN and CDR2 SYDVKM. There are 16 residues in the CDR3. Here the CDR3 DNA reads TGTGCCAGCAGCTCGATGGAGGGGGCCTCTTTCGTTCGAGAGTACTTC. Encoded protein: CASSSMEGASFVREYF.

The V gene is TRBV10-3, the J gene TRBJ2-3, with D tentatively TRBD1 or TRBD2 (5 bases each). There are 10 residues in the CDR3. Germline V lookup: CDR1 ENHRY, CDR2 SYGVKD. Trimming took off 8 bases at V and 6 bases at J, with 6 bases between the two ends. CDR3 DNA: TGTGCCATCGGGACGGATACGCAGTATTTT. This translates into CAIGTDTQYF.

Many counts were recorded for this clonotype. The V and J genes are TRBV7-9 and TRBJ1-2; tentatively, D is TRBD1 (6 bases). The V gene's germline CDR1 is SEHNR and CDR2 FQNEAQ (reference sequence). V lost 1 base and J 12 bases, leaving 9 bases between the germline ends. The CDR3 loop spans 11 amino acids. This chain's CDR3 is CASSLDREDTF. DNA of the CDR3: TGTGCCAGCAGCTTAGACAGGGAGGACACCTTC.

This clonotype was seen repeatedly, ten times or more. V usage is TRBV19 and J usage is TRBJ2-5; 9 bases fit TRBD1. This CDR3 has 16 residues. V shed 6 bases, J shed 0 bases, and the junction held 8 bases outside the gene matches. Germline V gene sequence: CDR1 LNHDA, CDR2 SQIVND (reference sequence). The CDR3 DNA follows: TGTGCCAGTAGCCGCGGGACAGGGATGTACCAAGAGACCCAGTACTTC. Translation: CASSRGTGMYQETQYF. Supplemented by reference TRBV19 and TRBJ2-5, the full variable domain reads DGGITQSPKYLFRKEGQNVTLSCEQNLNHDAMYWYRQDPGQGLRLIYYSQIVNDFQKGDIAEGYSVSREKKESFPLTVTSAQKNPTAFYLCASSRGTGMYQETQYFGPGTRLLVL.

This clonotype was counted many times. The chain couples TRBV5-1 to TRBJ2-1; the D gene is possibly TRBD1 (7 bases). The V end was cut by 4 bases, the J end by 5 bases, with 13 bases between. Germline V lookup: CDR1 SGHRS, CDR2 YFSETQ. The CDR3 runs to 14 residues. The CDR3 DNA sequence: TGCGCCAGCAGCGCGGGACAGACTAACAATGAGCAGTTCTTC. It translates to CASSAGQTNNEQFF. Using reference TRBV5-1 and TRBJ2-1 for the parts outside the CDR3, the full variable domain is KAGVTQTPRYLIKTRGQQVTLSCSPISGHRSVSWYQQTPGQGLQFLFEYFSETQRNKGNFPGRFSGRQFSNSRSEMNVSTLELGDSALYLCASSAGQTNNEQFFGPGTRLTVL.

This clonotype has more than one count but fewer than ten. The chain couples TRBV11-2 to TRBJ2-1; D perhaps matches TRBD2 (6 bases). Germline V CDR1 and CDR2: SGHAT, FQNNGV. V was cut by 8 bases and J by 4 bases, with 6 bases left in between. The CDR3 sequence is 11 residues long. In DNA form, the CDR3 reads TGTGCCAGCGGGACTTACAATGAGCAGTTCTTC. Translating gives CASGTYNEQFF.

This clonotype appeared many times. V gene TRBV5-1 combines with J gene TRBJ2-3, with D possibly being TRBD2 (6 bases). V was clipped by 4 bases and J by 0 bases, with 9 bases between them. This CDR3 contains 14 residues. Germline CDR1 is SGHRS and CDR2 is YFSETQ. Written as DNA, the CDR3 is TGCGCCAGCAGCCGGGGGTCTAGCACAGATACGCAGTATTTT. Amino acids: CASSRGSSTDTQYF.

This clonotype was seen at least ten times. The gene calls are TRBV6-1 and TRBJ2-6, with D possibly being TRBD1 (6 bases). Germline V gene data show CDR1 as MNHNS and CDR2 as SASEGT. The CDR3 totals 20 residues. Trimming stripped 7 bases from V and 0 bases from J, with 25 bases between. CDR3: CASKKYRDLPLDSGANVLTF. The CDR3 DNA reads as TGTGCCAGCAAAAAATACAGGGATCTGCCCTTAGACTCTGGGGCCAACGTCCTGACTTTC.

The sample holds many counts of this clonotype. V usage is TRBV5-5 and J usage is TRBJ2-5; 9 nucleotides match TRBD2. The CDR3 length is 14 residues. Germline V gene lookup returns CDR1 SGHKS and CDR2 YYEKEE (reference sequence). The ends lost 2 bases at V and 5 bases at J; junction bases unmatched: 4. CDR3 in DNA: TGTGCCAGCAGCTTTTCTAGCGGGGCGGAGACCCAGTACTTC. It yields the protein CASSFSSGAETQYF.

This clonotype has ten or more counts. CDR3 sequence (DNA): TGTGCCAGCAGTTACTCGGGGCCGGCTAGCAAACAGTACTTC. This translates into CASSYSGPASKQYF. V gene TRBV6-5 combines with J gene TRBJ2-7; D tentatively reads TRBD1 or TRBD2 (5 bases each). Per the germline V gene, CDR1 is MNHEY and CDR2 is SVGAGI. V gave up 0 bases and J gave up 10 bases, with 16 bases separating them. The CDR3 totals 14 residues.

There are a few counts of this clonotype. CDR3 nucleotides: TGTGCCAGCAGCTTAGTAGGGACAGTTACTCAAGAGACCCAGTACTTC. It translates to CASSLVGTVTQETQYF. This chain links TRBV7-9 with TRBJ2-5, with 7 nucleotides matching TRBD1. Trimming at V came to 1 base and at J to 2 bases, leaving 7 bases not matched to a gene. The V gene's germline CDR1 is SEHNR and CDR2 FQNEAQ (reference sequence). This CDR3 is 16 amino acids long.

This clonotype was counted at least ten times. V is TRBV5-6 and J is TRBJ2-1; 9 bases align to TRBD2. Germline trimming cut 4 bases from V and 4 bases from J; bases unmatched to any gene: 6. This CDR3 region has 15 residues. Looked up from germline, CDR1 is SGHDT and CDR2 is YYEEEE. The CDR3 loop is CASSGWAGGYNEQFF. As DNA, the CDR3 is TGTGCCAGCAGCGGGTGGGCGGGGGGGTACAATGAGCAGTTCTTC. Combining the CDR3 with reference TRBV5-6 and TRBJ2-1 gives the whole variable domain DAGVTQSPTHLIKTRGQQVTLRCSPKSGHDTVSWYQQALGQGPQFIFQYYEEEERQRGNFPDRFSGHQFPNYSSELNVNALLLGDSALYLCASSGWAGGYNEQFFGPGTRLTVL.

This clonotype was seen ten or more times. CDR3: CASSIVRRTEEAFF. The CDR3 nucleotides read TGTGCCAGTAGTATAGTAAGACGGACAGAGGAAGCTTTCTTT. The gene calls are TRBV19 and TRBJ1-1; possible D gene TRBD1, 6 bases. CDR3 size: 14 residues. V lost 1 base to trimming and J lost 8 bases, with 14 bases between them. Germline V gives CDR1 LNHDA, CDR2 SQIVND (reference sequence).

CDR3 amino acids: CASTDVSTSGNTIYF. In nucleotides, the CDR3 is TGTGCCAGCACCGACGTGTCTACATCTGGAAACACCATATATTTT. This sequence joins TRBV6-2 or TRBV6-3 and TRBJ1-3; no firm D call. The CDR3 spans 15 residues. V was clipped by 7 bases and J by 1 base, with 14 bases between them. The germline CDR1 and CDR2 sequences are MNHEY and SVGEGT.

This clonotype came up many times. This chain links TRBV18 with TRBJ2-4, with D hard to call. Looked up from germline, CDR1 is KGHSH and CDR2 is LQKENI. Deletions cut 6 bases from V and 8 bases from J, with 20 bases between. The CDR3 covers 15 residues. The CDR3 reads CASSPSMGLRDIQYF. In nucleotides, the CDR3 is TGTGCCAGCTCCCCCTCTATGGGCCTCAGAGACATTCAGTACTTC.

This clonotype was recorded many times. The V and J genes are TRBV12-3 or TRBV12-4 and TRBJ2-2; 9 positions match TRBD1. The CDR3 is made up of 13 amino acids. J gave up 4 bases and V 8 bases, and 2 bases lay outside the gene matches. The DNA of the CDR3 is TGTGCCAGCTTGACAGGGGGCACCGGGGAGCTGTTTTTT. Translating it yields CASLTGGTGELFF.

On this clonotype: A read error may explain this, as a much larger clone is one base away. The chain carries TRBV4-3 and TRBJ1-4; unclear D gene. CDR1 LGHNA and CDR2 YSLEER come from the germline V gene. The ends were cut back, 1 base at V and 8 bases at J, with 23 bases in the middle. The CDR3 has 18 residues. DNA of the CDR3: TGCGCCAGCAGCCAAGTAATCGGTATGGGTCGGGGAAAGGAAAAACTGTTTTTT. Its protein product is CASSQVIGMGRGKEKLFF.

This clonotype was seen a few times. The chain recombines TRBV29-1 with TRBJ1-2; tentatively, D is TRBD1 (6 bases). Trimming cost V 5 bases and J 3 bases, with 10 bases left between them. Germline CDR1 SQVTM, CDR2 ANQGSEA. The CDR3 extends over 12 amino acids. CDR3 in DNA: TGCAGCGTTCGAAGGGGGGACTATGGCTACACCTTC. Encoded protein: CSVRRGDYGYTF.

This clonotype was recorded at least ten times. The chain recombines TRBV5-6 with TRBJ1-1; a possible D gene is TRBD1 (5 bases). CDR3 length equals 13 residues. In germline, CDR1 is SGHDT, CDR2 YYEEEE. Deletions cut 4 bases from V and 2 bases from J, with 9 bases between. CDR3 sequence: CASSKGPNTEAFF. DNA of the CDR3: TGTGCCAGCAGCAAGGGACCTAACACTGAAGCTTTCTTT. The full variable domain, in which reference TRBV5-6 and TRBJ1-1 provide the parts outside the CDR3, is DAGVTQSPTHLIKTRGQQVTLRCSPKSGHDTVSWYQQALGQGPQFIFQYYEEEERQRGNFPDRFSGHQFPNYSSELNVNALLLGDSALYLCASSKGPNTEAFFGQGTRLTVV.

This clonotype has a handful of counts. This sequence joins TRBV29-1 and TRBJ2-2, with a possible D match to TRBD2 (7 bases). The CDR3 sequence is 13 residues long. V lost 3 bases and J lost 4, with 9 bases in between. The germline gives CDR1 SQVTM, CDR2 ANQGSEA. The CDR3 sequence is CSVEGGRTGELFF. Written as DNA, the CDR3 is TGCAGCGTTGAGGGGGGGCGCACCGGGGAGCTGTTTTTT.

This clonotype has a count of ten or more. The rearrangement links TRBV20-1 to TRBJ1-4; 9 positions match TRBD1. After removal of 6 bases from V and 5 bases from J, the junction contained 10 bases not matched to a gene. The CDR3 contains 15 residues. The germline V gene encodes CDR1 DFQATT and CDR2 SNEGSKA (reference sequence). CDR3 sequence reads: CSAARPGTGNEKLFF. DNA of the CDR3: TGCAGTGCGGCGCGACCCGGGACAGGGAATGAAAAACTGTTTTTT.

This clonotype was detected ten times or more. This chain links TRBV7-9 with TRBJ1-1; TRBD1 aligns across 9 bases. The CDR3 loop spans 15 amino acids. Germline-derived CDR1 and CDR2 are SEHNR and FQNEAQ (reference sequence). V shed 5 bases and J 6 bases; nucleotides not matched to a gene: 10. Here the CDR3 DNA reads TGTGCCAGCAGCCCCACGGACAGGGGAAGGCCTGAAGCTTTCTTT. Amino acids: CASSPTDRGRPEAFF.